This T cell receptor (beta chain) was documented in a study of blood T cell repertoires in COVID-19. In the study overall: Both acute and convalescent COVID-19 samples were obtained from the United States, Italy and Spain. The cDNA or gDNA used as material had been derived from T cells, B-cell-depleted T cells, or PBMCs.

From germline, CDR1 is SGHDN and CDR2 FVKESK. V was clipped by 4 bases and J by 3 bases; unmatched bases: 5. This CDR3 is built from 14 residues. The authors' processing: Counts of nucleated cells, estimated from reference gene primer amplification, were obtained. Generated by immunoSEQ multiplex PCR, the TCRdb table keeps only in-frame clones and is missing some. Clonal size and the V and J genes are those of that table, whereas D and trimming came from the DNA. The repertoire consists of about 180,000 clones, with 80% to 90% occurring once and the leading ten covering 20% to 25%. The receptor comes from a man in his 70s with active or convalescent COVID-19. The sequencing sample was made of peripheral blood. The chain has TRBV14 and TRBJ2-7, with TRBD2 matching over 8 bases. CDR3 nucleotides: TGTGCCAGCAGCCCCTTCGGGGGGGACTACGAGCAGTACTTC. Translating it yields CASSPFGGDYEQYF.